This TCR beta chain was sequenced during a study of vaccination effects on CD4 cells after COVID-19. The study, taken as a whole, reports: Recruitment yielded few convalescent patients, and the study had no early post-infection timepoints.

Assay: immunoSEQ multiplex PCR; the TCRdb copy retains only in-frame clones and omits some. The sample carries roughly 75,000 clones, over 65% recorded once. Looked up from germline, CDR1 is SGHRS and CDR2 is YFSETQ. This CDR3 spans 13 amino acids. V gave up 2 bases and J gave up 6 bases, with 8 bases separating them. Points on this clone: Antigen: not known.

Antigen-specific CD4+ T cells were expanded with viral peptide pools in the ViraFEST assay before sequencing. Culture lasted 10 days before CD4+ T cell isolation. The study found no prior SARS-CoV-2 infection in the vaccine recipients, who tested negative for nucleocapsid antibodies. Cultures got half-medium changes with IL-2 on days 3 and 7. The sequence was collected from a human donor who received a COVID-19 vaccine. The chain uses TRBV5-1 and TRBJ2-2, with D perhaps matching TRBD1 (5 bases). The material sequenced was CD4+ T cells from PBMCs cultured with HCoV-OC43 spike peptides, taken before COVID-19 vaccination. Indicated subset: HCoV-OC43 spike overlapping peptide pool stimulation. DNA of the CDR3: TGCGCCAGCAGCTTTGCGACAGCCGGGGAGCTGTTTTTT. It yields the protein CASSFATAGELFF.